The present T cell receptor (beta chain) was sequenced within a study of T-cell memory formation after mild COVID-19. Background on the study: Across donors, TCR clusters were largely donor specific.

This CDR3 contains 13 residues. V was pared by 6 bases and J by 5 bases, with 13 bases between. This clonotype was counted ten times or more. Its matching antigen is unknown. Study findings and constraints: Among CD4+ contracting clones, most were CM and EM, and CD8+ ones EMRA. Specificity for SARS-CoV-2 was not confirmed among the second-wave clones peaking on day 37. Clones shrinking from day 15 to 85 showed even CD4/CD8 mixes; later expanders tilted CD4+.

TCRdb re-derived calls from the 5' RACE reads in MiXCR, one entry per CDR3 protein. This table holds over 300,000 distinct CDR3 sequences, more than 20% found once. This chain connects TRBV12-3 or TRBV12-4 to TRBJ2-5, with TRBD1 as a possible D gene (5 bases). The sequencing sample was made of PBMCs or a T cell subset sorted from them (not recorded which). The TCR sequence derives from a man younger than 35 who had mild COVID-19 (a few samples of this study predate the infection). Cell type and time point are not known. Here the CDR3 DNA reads TGTGCCAGCAGCCAGGGTAACGGGGAGACCCAGTACTTC. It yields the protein CASSQGNGETQYF.